The next 23 T cell receptor beta chains were all read from a single sample in a study of post-analysis software for immune sequencing data. Findings and limits, study-wide: A few TRBV segments appeared more often in patients than in controls, and TRBV5-6, TRBV5-1 and TRBV20-1 were among these.

The TCR beta cDNA libraries carried unique molecular identifiers. TCRdb called the PCR reads again in MiXCR, with one record for every CDR3 protein. The sample has a few hundred thousand distinct CDR3 sequences, under 55% seen once; the top ten hold 9% to 14%. No cognate antigen is known for these TCRs. Material: blood. The receptor set was obtained from a girl aged 5 to 17 with multiple sclerosis.

This clonotype showed up just once. This chain connects TRBV20-1 to TRBJ2-1, with D possibly TRBD1 on 6 matching bases. This CDR3 is built from 12 residues. V lost 6 bases to trimming and J lost 3 bases, with 9 bases between them. Germline V lookup: CDR1 DFQATT, CDR2 SNEGSKA (reference sequence). The CDR3 DNA follows: TGCAGTGCAACAGGGAACTACAATGAGCAGTTCTTC. Its translation: CSATGNYNEQFF.

The chain combines TRBV20-1 with TRBJ2-7; possibly TRBD2 for D (7 bases). V was pared by 0 bases and J by 2 bases, with 17 bases between. The germline V gene has CDR1 DFQATT and CDR2 SNEGSKA (reference sequence). This CDR3 has 16 amino acids. The CDR3 sequence: CSAREGLRGRTYEQYF. As DNA, the CDR3 is TGCAGTGCTAGAGAAGGGTTGCGGGGGCGAACCTACGAGCAGTACTTC.

The rearrangement uses TRBV4-1 and TRBJ2-5; TRBD1 matches at 10 bases. This CDR3 is built from 15 residues. Germline CDR1 is MGHRA and CDR2 is YSYEKL. After removal of 2 bases from V and 5 bases from J, the junction contained 5 bases not matched to a gene. The CDR3 nucleotides read TGCGCCAGCAGCCAAATGACAGGGGGCGCGGAGACCCAGTACTTC. It translates to CASSQMTGGAETQYF.

The V and J genes are TRBV29-1 and TRBJ2-7; unclear D gene. The DNA end lines up better with TRBJ2-5; the J call may be wrong. The CDR3 loop spans 13 amino acids. Germline CDR1 and CDR2: SQVTM and ANQGSEA. Here the CDR3 reads CSVEAEYQETQYF. CDR3 DNA sequence: TGCAGCGTTGAAGCCGAGTACCAAGAGACCCAGTACTTC.

The V gene is TRBV11-2, the J gene TRBJ2-7, with D possibly being TRBD1 or TRBD2 (5 bases each). The CDR3 is made up of 16 amino acids. The V gene lost 1 base and the J gene lost 0 bases, with 13 bases spanning the gap. Germline assignment: CDR1 SGHAT and CDR2 FQNNGV. The CDR3 DNA sequence: TGTGCCAGCAGCTTAGTGGGGACCCGCTACTCCTACGAGCAGTACTTC. Translation gives CASSLVGTRYSYEQYF.

This rearrangement joins TRBV10-3 to TRBJ2-7, with TRBD1 matching 8 bases. This CDR3 region has 16 residues. V was pared by 3 bases and J by 2 bases, with 9 bases of the junction left unmatched. CDR1 is ENHRY, CDR2 SYGVKD, per germline. As DNA, the CDR3 is TGTGCCATCAGTGATGTCAGGACAGGGTTTACCTACGAGCAGTACTTC. Its protein is CAISDVRTGFTYEQYF.

This clonotype was seen only a few times. The chain combines TRBV15 with TRBJ2-4, with 7 bases fitting TRBD2. This CDR3 has 15 residues. Germline V lookup: CDR1 LNHNV, CDR2 YYDKDF (reference sequence). V trimming: 5 bases; J trimming: 8 bases; junction bases outside the gene matches: 12. The CDR3 DNA follows: TGTGCCACCAGCTCCAGCGGGACCAAAGTGGACATTCAGTACTTC. This translates into CATSSSGTKVDIQYF.

In DNA form, the CDR3 reads TGCAGTGCTAACCGGGACAGGGCGATCTACGAGCAGTACTTC. Translating it yields CSANRDRAIYEQYF. This sequence joins TRBV20-1 and TRBJ2-7, with 9 bases lining up with TRBD1. Per the germline V gene, CDR1 is DFQATT and CDR2 is SNEGSKA (reference sequence). The CDR3 consists of 14 residues. Unmatched junction bases numbered 7, after V lost 4 bases and J lost 3 bases.

J is TRBJ2-3 and V is TRBV28; D is uncertain. V shed 3 bases and J shed 2 bases, with 15 bases lying between them. The CDR3 sequence is 16 residues long. Per germline, CDR1 MDHEN and CDR2 SYDVKM. The CDR3 spells CASSFSGGKFTDTQYF. CDR3 nucleotide sequence: TGTGCCAGCAGTTTTTCGGGCGGAAAGTTCACAGATACGCAGTATTTT.

This clonotype was found a few times. The rearrangement links TRBV7-2 to TRBJ2-5; 7 nucleotides align to TRBD1. From germline, CDR1 is SGHTA and CDR2 FQGNSA. This CDR3 is 16 amino acids long. Trimming at V came to 3 bases and at J to 5 bases, leaving 12 bases not matched to a gene. CDR3 coding DNA: TGTGCCAGCAGCTTTAGGGGGAAGGGGGCTGGGGAGACCCAGTACTTC. Translating gives CASSFRGKGAGETQYF.

There are a few counts of this clonotype. The rearrangement joins TRBV4-1 to TRBJ2-3; the match to TRBD1 covers 9 bases. The CDR3 is made up of 16 amino acids. Per the germline V gene, CDR1 is MGHRA and CDR2 is YSYEKL. V was clipped by 2 bases and J by 6 bases; unmatched bases: 9. The CDR3 spells CASSQPGQGVRDTQYF. The CDR3 bases are TGCGCCAGCAGCCAACCGGGACAGGGTGTGCGGGATACGCAGTATTTT.

This clonotype has more than one count but fewer than ten. This chain links TRBV12-3 or TRBV12-4 with TRBJ2-7; TRBD1 is a possible D gene (5 bases). The end of the DNA aligns better with TRBJ2-5, so the J call may be wrong. The CDR3 has 13 amino acids. In DNA, the CDR3 is TGTGCCACGAATCAGGGATTCGGAGAGACCCAGTACTTC. It translates to CATNQGFGETQYF.

Concerning this clonotype: Given a much more abundant clone one base away, this may be a read error. The genes are TRBV7-9 and TRBJ2-7; 7 nucleotides align to TRBD2. The DNA end favors TRBJ2-5, so the J call may be wrong. The CDR3 has 14 residues. CDR1 SEHNR and CDR2 FQNEAQ come from the germline V gene (reference sequence). The CDR3 coding sequence is TGTGCCAGCAGCTCACTAGCGACCTGGGAGACCCAGTACTTC. It specifies CASSSLATWETQYF.

The genes are TRBV24-1 and TRBJ1-1; D remains unclear. The length of the CDR3 is 13 residues. From germline, CDR1 is KGHDR and CDR2 SFDVKD. V dropped 7 bases and J dropped 1 base, with 9 bases sitting between them. CDR3 sequence: CATRGNGNTEAFF. Here the CDR3 DNA reads TGTGCCACCAGGGGTAATGGGAACACTGAAGCTTTCTTT.

This clonotype was detected a few times. The genes are TRBV7-2 and TRBJ1-5; possibly TRBD1 for D (6 bases). The V gene lost 5 bases and the J gene lost 0 bases, with 14 bases spanning the gap. The germline V gene has CDR1 SGHTA and CDR2 FQGNSA. The CDR3 runs to 16 residues. The CDR3 sequence is CASSQHTGFSNQPQHF. CDR3 DNA sequence: TGTGCCAGCAGCCAACACACAGGGTTTAGCAATCAGCCCCAGCATTTT.

The chain uses TRBV14 and TRBJ1-2, with D possibly TRBD1 on 6 matching bases. CDR3 length: 18 residues. Per germline, CDR1 SGHDN and CDR2 FVKESK. V was shortened by 1 base and J by 0 bases, with 18 bases between the two germline ends. This CDR3 reads CASSQAQGSPNANYGYTF. DNA for the CDR3: TGTGCCAGCAGCCAAGCCCAGGGGTCTCCGAACGCTAACTATGGCTACACCTTC.

This clonotype has just a few counts. This chain uses TRBV28 with TRBJ2-7; TRBD2 agrees at 10 bases. CDR1 is MDHEN and CDR2 is SYDVKM in the germline V gene. The CDR3 is made up of 13 amino acids. Unmatched junction bases numbered 8, after V lost 11 bases and J lost 4 bases. CDR3: CACQREGRYEQYF. The DNA of the CDR3 is TGTGCCTGTCAGCGGGAGGGCAGGTACGAGCAGTACTTC.

This clonotype appeared a few times. Relative to the germline gene, one junction end is altered; a read error may explain this. This rearrangement joins TRBV5-1 to TRBJ2-7; the match to TRBD1 covers 7 bases. The germline CDR1 and CDR2 sequences are SGHRS and YFSETQ. The CDR3 totals 13 residues. CDR3 sequence (DNA): TGCGCCAGCACCTTGGACAGGACCTACGAGCAGTACTTC. It codes for CASTLDRTYEQYF.

The chain couples TRBV5-1 to TRBJ2-7; 9 bases match TRBD2. CDR3 size: 17 residues. Germline CDR1 SGHRS, CDR2 YFSETQ. The V segment lost 3 bases and the J segment 0 bases; nucleotides outside the gene matches: 10. The DNA of the CDR3 is TGCGCCAGCAGCTCTCAGCTAGCGGGACAAGGCTCCTACGAGCAGTACTTC. Translated: CASSSQLAGQGSYEQYF.

The chain recombines TRBV5-1 with TRBJ2-1; 7 nucleotides align to TRBD1. This CDR3 is 14 amino acids long. Germline-derived CDR1 and CDR2 are SGHRS and YFSETQ. Unmatched junction bases numbered 12, after V lost 5 bases and J lost 10 bases. CDR3 sequence reads: CASRADRERREQFF. The CDR3 DNA reads TGCGCCAGCAGGGCAGACAGGGAACGGAGGGAGCAGTTCTTC.

The genes are TRBV7-6 and TRBJ2-3, with TRBD1 matching over 8 bases. The CDR3 contains 15 residues. Germline CDR1 reads SGHVS; CDR2 reads FNYEAQ. After removal of 5 bases from V and 3 bases from J, the junction contained 7 bases not matched to a gene. The CDR3 is CASSARTGQTDTQYF. The CDR3 DNA reads TGTGCCAGCAGCGCGCGGACAGGGCAAACAGATACGCAGTATTTT. The complete variable domain, with remaining parts taken from reference TRBV7-6 and TRBJ2-3, reads GAGVSQSPRYKVTKRGQDVALRCDPISGHVSLYWYRQALGQGPEFLTYFNYEAQQDKSGLPNDRFSAERPEGSISTLTIQRTEQRDSAMYRCASSARTGQTDTQYFGPGTRLTVL.

The rearrangement links TRBV10-3 to TRBJ1-4, with a possible D match to TRBD1 (6 bases). Germline CDR1 reads ENHRY; CDR2 reads SYGVKD. The ends were cut back, 0 bases at V and 8 bases at J, with 19 bases in the middle. The CDR3 is 17 residues long. CDR3 sequence reads: CAISESIWSRGQEKLFF. The CDR3 coding sequence is TGTGCCATCAGTGAGTCGATCTGGTCTAGGGGACAAGAAAAACTGTTTTTT.

The sample holds a few counts of this clonotype. The chain employs TRBV4-1 and TRBJ2-7; D is undetermined. The CDR3 runs 16 residues. Germline V CDR1 and CDR2: MGHRA, YSYEKL. The V and J ends lost 0 bases and 3 bases respectively, with 15 bases between them. The CDR3 here is CASSQEVGLPYYEQYF. In nucleotides, the CDR3 is TGCGCCAGCAGCCAAGAGGTAGGGCTACCCTACTACGAGCAGTACTTC.